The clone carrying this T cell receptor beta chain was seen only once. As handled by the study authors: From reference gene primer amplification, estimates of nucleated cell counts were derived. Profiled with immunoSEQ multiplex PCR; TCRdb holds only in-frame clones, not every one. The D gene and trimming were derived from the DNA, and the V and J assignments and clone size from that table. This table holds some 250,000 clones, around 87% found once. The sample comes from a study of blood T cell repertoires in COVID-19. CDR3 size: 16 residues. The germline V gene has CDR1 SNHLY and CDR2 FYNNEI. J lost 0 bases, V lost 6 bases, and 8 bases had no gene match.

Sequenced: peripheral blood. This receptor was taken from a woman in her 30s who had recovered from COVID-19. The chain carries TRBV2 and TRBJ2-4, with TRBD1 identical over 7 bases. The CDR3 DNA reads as TGTGCCAGCAGGGCCGGGGACAGCCTAGCCAAAAACATTCAGTACTTC. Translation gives CASRAGDSLAKNIQYF.